What follows are 5 T cell receptor beta chains derived from one specimen sequenced in a study of HIV-infected children after antiretroviral therapy interruption. Unique molecular identifiers were included in an RNA-based 3' RACE TCR library. TCRdb itself ran the 3' RACE reads through MiXCR, one entry per CDR3 protein. The table lists about 89,000 distinct CDR3 sequences, approximately 6.9% of them singletons. Treatment indicated: PENTA 11 planned treatment interruption arm or continuous ART arm. The starting material was CD45RA+ CD4+ T cells from PBMCs, pooled from several time points, obtained from a donor given antiretroviral therapy, either interrupted or continuous. Stated subset: naive CD4+ CD45RA+ CD45RO- T cells. Every receptor here comes from a pool of human donors with HIV.

This clonotype was found many times. The chain recombines TRBV24-1 with TRBJ2-7; TRBD2 might be the D (5 bases). Trimming shortened V by 4 bases and J by 4 bases, and 16 bases separated the two germline ends. The CDR3 has 15 amino acids. Germline assignment: CDR1 KGHDR and CDR2 SFDVKD. CDR3 residues: CATSDPGSVRYEQYF. CDR3 DNA: TGTGCCACCAGTGACCCGGGATCTGTTAGATACGAGCAGTACTTC.

V gene TRBV10-2 combines with J gene TRBJ2-2, with D maybe TRBD2 (5 bases). Deletions cut 8 bases from V and 5 bases from J, with 12 bases between. CDR3 length: 13 residues. The germline gives CDR1 WSHSY, CDR2 SAAADI. Written as DNA, the CDR3 is TGCGCCAGCCGGGGATCAGCGACCGGGGAGCTGTTTTTT. As protein: CASRGSATGELFF.

At least ten counts were recorded for this clonotype. V is TRBV5-1 and J is TRBJ1-1, with 9 bases that match TRBD1. In germline, CDR1 is SGHRS, CDR2 YFSETQ. The CDR3 has 14 amino acids. J gave up 3 bases and V 0 bases, and 0 bases lay outside the gene matches. The CDR3: CASSLGTGDTEAFF. Written as DNA, the CDR3 is TGCGCCAGCAGCTTGGGGACAGGGGACACTGAAGCTTTCTTT. Based on the CDR3 plus reference TRBV5-1 and TRBJ1-1, the full variable domain is KAGVTQTPRYLIKTRGQQVTLSCSPISGHRSVSWYQQTPGQGLQFLFEYFSETQRNKGNFPGRFSGRQFSNSRSEMNVSTLELGDSALYLCASSLGTGDTEAFFGQGTRLTVV.

The chain combines TRBV5-4 with TRBJ2-3; D is ambiguous. This CDR3 is built from 15 residues. The V and J ends lost 0 bases and 0 bases respectively, with 8 bases between them. CDR1 and CDR2 from the germline V gene are SGHNT and YYREEE (reference sequence). The CDR3 here is CASSLDSRSTDTQYF. In DNA, the CDR3 is TGTGCCAGCAGCTTGGACTCGCGGAGCACAGATACGCAGTATTTT.

This rearrangement joins TRBV12-3 or TRBV12-4 to TRBJ1-1; no clear D gene. V lost 8 bases and J lost 6, with 13 bases in between. There are 12 residues in the CDR3. This CDR3 reads CASHLGRAEAFF. For the CDR3, the DNA is TGTGCCAGCCACCTTGGACGTGCTGAAGCTTTCTTT.